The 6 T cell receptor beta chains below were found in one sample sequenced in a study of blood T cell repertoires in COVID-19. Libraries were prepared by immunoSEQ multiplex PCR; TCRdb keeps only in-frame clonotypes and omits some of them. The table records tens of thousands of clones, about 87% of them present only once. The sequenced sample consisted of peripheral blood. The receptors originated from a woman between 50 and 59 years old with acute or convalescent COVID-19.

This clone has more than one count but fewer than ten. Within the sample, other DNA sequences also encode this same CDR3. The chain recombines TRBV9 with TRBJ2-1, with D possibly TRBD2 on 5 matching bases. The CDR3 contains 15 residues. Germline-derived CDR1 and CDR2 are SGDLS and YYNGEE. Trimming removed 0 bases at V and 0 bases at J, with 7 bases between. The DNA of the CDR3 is TGTGCCAGCAGCGTAGGTACTAGCTCCTACAATGAGCAGTTCTTC. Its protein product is CASSVGTSSYNEQFF.

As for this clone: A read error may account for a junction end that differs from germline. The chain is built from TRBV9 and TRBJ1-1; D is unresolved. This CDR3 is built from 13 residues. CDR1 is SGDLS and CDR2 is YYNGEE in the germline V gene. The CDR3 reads CASSVVGDTEAFF. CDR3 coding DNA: TGTGCCAGCAGCGTAGTCGGCGACACAGAAGCTTTCTTT.

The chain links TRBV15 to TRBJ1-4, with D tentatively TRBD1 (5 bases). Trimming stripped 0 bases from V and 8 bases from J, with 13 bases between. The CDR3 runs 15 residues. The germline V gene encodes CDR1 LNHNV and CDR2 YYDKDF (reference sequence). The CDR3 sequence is CATSRDRRSGEKLFF. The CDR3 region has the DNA TGTGCCACCAGCAGAGACAGAAGGTCAGGGGAAAAACTGTTTTTT.

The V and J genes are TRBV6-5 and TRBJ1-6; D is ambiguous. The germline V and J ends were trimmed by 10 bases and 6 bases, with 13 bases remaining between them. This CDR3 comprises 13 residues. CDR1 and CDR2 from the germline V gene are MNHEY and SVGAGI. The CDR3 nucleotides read TGTGCCACAAAGCGGGTCCTTAATTCACCCCTCCACTTT. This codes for CATKRVLNSPLHF.

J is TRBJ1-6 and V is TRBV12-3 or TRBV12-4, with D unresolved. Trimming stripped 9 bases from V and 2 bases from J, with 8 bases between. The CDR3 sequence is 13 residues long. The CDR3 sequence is CASSRAYNSPLHF. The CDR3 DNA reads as TGTGCCAGTTCCCGGGCCTATAATTCACCCCTCCACTTT.

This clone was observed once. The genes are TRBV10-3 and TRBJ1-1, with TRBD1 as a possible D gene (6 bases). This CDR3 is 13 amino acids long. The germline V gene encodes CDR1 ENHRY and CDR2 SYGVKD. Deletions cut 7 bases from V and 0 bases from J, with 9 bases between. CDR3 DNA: TGTGCCATCAAAGGACAGATGAACACTGAAGCTTTCTTT. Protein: CAIKGQMNTEAFF.